The clone carrying this T cell receptor beta chain occurred a few times. Antigen: not known. With molecular barcodes, quantitative 5'-RACE was used to make the TCR beta libraries. Each CDR3 protein gets one entry after TCRdb re-called the 5' RACE reads with MiXCR. This sample has hundreds of thousands of distinct CDR3 sequences, with roughly 25% found just once. The data were taken from a study of CD8 T cells in ankylosing spondylitis. Notes on the study in general: As reported, disease-linked clones showed significant enrichment in matched ankylosing spondylitis synovial fluid.

This CDR3 is built from 15 residues. Germline-derived CDR1 and CDR2 are MNHEY and SMNVEV (reference sequence). V shed 5 bases and J 1 base; nucleotides not matched to a gene: 7. The sequenced sample was blood, either unsorted or a sorted T cell fraction (not recorded which). The sequence was collected from a male donor with ankylosing spondylitis or in good health (not recorded which). The genes are TRBV27 and TRBJ2-7; TRBD1 agrees at 8 bases. In DNA form, the CDR3 reads TGTGCCAGCAGTACCTTCCAGGGGGCGTCCTACGAGCAGTACTTC. Residues: CASSTFQGASYEQYF.